This T cell receptor (beta chain) is drawn from a study of cytomegalovirus exposure and HLA in healthy donors. In this sample, this clone turned up a few times. Its antigen is unidentified. Use of 60 Vbeta and 13 Jbeta primers characterized the PCR. Here immunoSEQ multiplex PCR was the method, and the copy in TCRdb shows in-frame clones only, minus some. Among about 82,000 clones listed, about 9.5% were seen once. Findings of the study overall: HLA alleles were associated with roughly 17,000 TCR beta sequences in a later analysis at 0.05 false discovery rate.

Germline-derived CDR1 and CDR2 are MDHEN and SYDVKM. Trimming cost V 7 bases and J 3 bases, with 13 bases left between them. This CDR3 region has 13 residues. The sequence derives from a man between 60 and 70 years old in good health and CMV-seropositive. This chain joins TRBV28 and TRBJ2-7, with D maybe TRBD1 (6 bases). The sequenced sample was PBMCs. The CDR3 loop reads CASMGAVDYEQYF. As DNA, the CDR3 is TGTGCCAGCATGGGGGCGGTTGACTACGAGCAGTACTTC.